This T cell receptor (beta chain) was retrieved from a study of response to subunit inactivated influenza vaccine. Broader study findings: That few new T cells are recruited by each seasonal influenza vaccination was the authors' suggestion.

This clonotype was counted only a few times. Its antigen remains unknown. Germline V lookup: CDR1 SGHRS, CDR2 YFSETQ. V lost 1 base and J lost 2, with 14 bases in between. CDR3 size: 16 residues. TCRdb re-derived calls from the RT-PCR reads in MiXCR, one entry per CDR3 protein. Of some 500,000 distinct CDR3 sequences in the sample, roughly 25% are singletons; the top ten hold less than 2.5%. Here the sequenced sample was CD4+ T cells sorted from PBMCs, taken roughly 5 days after vaccination. This TCR came from a man between 50 and 59 years old who received an inactivated influenza vaccine. The V and J genes are TRBV5-1 and TRBJ2-3; D may correspond to TRBD1 or TRBD2 (5 bases each). CDR3 nucleotide sequence: TGCGCCAGCAGCTTGTCCGTCGGGGCAACCACAGATACGCAGTATTTT. Protein product: CASSLSVGATTDTQYF.